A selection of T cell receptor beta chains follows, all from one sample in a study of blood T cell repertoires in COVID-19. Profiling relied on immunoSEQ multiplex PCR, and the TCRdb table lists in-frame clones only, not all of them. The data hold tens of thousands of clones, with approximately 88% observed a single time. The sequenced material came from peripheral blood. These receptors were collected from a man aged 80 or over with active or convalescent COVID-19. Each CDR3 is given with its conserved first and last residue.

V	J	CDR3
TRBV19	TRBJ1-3	CASSVTGSGNTIYF
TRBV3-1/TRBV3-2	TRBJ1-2	CASSPRGMNYGYTF
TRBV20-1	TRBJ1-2	CSASSGYGYTF
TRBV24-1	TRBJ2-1	CATSEGQGNYNEQFF
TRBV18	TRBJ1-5	CASSPGRGIQPQHF
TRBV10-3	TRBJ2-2	CAISLPSGAELFF
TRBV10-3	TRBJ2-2	CATRAGGTTGELFF
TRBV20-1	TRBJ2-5	CSALQETQYF
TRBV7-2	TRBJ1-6	CASSPRQGRSPLHF
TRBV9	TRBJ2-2	CASSPRMDRGRGTGELFF
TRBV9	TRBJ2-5	CASSPSGDRGSQETQYF
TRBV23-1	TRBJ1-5	CASSHHGQVSTNQPQHF